This TCR beta chain was recovered during a study of T cell clonotyping in hematopoietic cell transplantation (dated by TCRdb to the early 2020s). Study-level background: In the study, approximately 140 blood samples were gathered from 40 or so consecutive transplant recipients and their related donors. Recruitment of patients ran from 2015 to January 2017, and follow-up continued until late 2020 or until death. Summary of the overall study and its limitations: Donor and pretransplant recipient Inverse Simpson Index values predicted broader posttransplant TCR repertoire diversity. Overlap with donor repertoires was found for only a small fraction of recipient repertoires, with over 95% found to appear de novo at the given depth. After transplant, TCR diversity in recipients dropped, and pathologically expanded clonotypes increased progressively from day 30 to day 180. Sample size was limited, and cells were not sorted, so CD4 and CD8 repertoire contributions could not be separated.

In the paper's terms, the time point label means: 180 days after allo-HCT. Blood from recipients was drawn about 28 days before transplant and again at days 30, 100 and 180 after transplant. Nuclei Lysis Solution was used to extract genomic DNA from fresh or cryopreserved unfractionated peripheral blood mononuclear cells. The germline V gene sets CDR1 to MDHEN and CDR2 to SYDVKM. V ends up 6 bases short and J 4 bases short, with an unmatched junction base count of 7. From its cysteine to its phenylalanine, the CDR3 spans 15 amino acids. The CDR3 DNA has 45 bases and is translated from base 1. TCR beta CDR3 regions were amplified from genomic DNA with the immunoSEQ assay, a bias-controlled multiplex PCR using V- and J-specific primers. In a second PCR step, the CDR3 amplicons were tagged with a proprietary barcode plus Illumina adapter sequences. An Illumina MiSeq instrument was used to sequence the CDR3 libraries. The study's processing was this. immunoSEQ Analyzer 3.0 was used for export and quality control, with R Bioconductor and Immunarch used for downstream analyses. Only productive rearrangements in the normalized downsampled data set were used to calculate repertoire metrics. Pathologically expanded clonotypes were defined as those larger than 5 templates in the normalized cohort. The Inverse Simpson Index served as the measure of repertoire diversity. CMV-specificity analyses were carried out on the non-normalized data set to capture all clonotypes. TCRdb carries this immuneACCESS record with in-frame sequences only. Its versions omit some clonotypes, under half of them owing to an unresolved V gene in the studies checked, with the rest unexplained. The V and J calls and clone size were taken over from that table, and D and trimming were inferred from the DNA. This sample holds some 6,300 clones; roughly 78% were observed only once. Approximately 37% of the sample is in the top ten clones.

Only one count was recorded for this clone. Its antigen specificity is not known. Base qualities are not recorded, but no much larger clone differs from it by a single base. The sequencing here drew on peripheral blood mononuclear cells, taken 180 days after allogeneic stem cell transplant. The receptor chain draws on TRBV28 and TRBJ1-4; TRBD1 aligns with 8 central bases. The clonotype originates from a male patient aged 70 to 79 who had an allogeneic stem cell transplant from an unrelated donor, so T cells may come from the graft donor. Some clones in this sample may be carry-over from other donors' samples. The DNA reads TGTGCCAGCAGCCTTACAGGGGGGAATAATGAAAAACTGTTTTTT. Its protein reads: CASSLTGGNNEKLFF.